This T cell receptor (beta chain) was captured in a study of blood T cell repertoires in COVID-19. Across the whole study: Acute and convalescent COVID-19 specimens originated in the United States, Italy and Spain. The cDNA or gDNA used as material had been derived from T cells, B-cell-depleted T cells, or PBMCs.

To note about this clone: Other DNA variants within this sample encode the same CDR3.

The germline gives CDR1 SGDLS, CDR2 YYNGEE. V was trimmed by 0 bases and J by 1 base, leaving 5 bases between them. The CDR3 spans 13 residues. Authors' processing steps: Counts of nucleated cells, estimated from reference gene primer amplification, were obtained. The repertoire was sequenced with immunoSEQ multiplex PCR; TCRdb's copy has only in-frame clones and lacks some. That table gives V, J and clone size, and the DNA gave D and trimming. The data contain hundreds of thousands of clones, about 83% of them singletons. The chain uses TRBV9 and TRBJ2-7; unclear D gene. Sequenced material: peripheral blood. This sequence originates from a woman in her forties with active or convalescent COVID-19. CDR3 amino acids: CASSVGGSYEQYF. CDR3 coding DNA: TGTGCCAGCAGCGTAGGAGGTTCCTACGAGCAGTACTTC.